These T cell receptor beta chains were read from a single sample in a study of T cells in Graves' hyperthyroidism and ophthalmopathy. MiXCR was run by TCRdb on the multiplex PCR reads, yielding one entry per CDR3 protein. This table holds around 800,000 distinct CDR3 sequences, 38% found once. Source material: blood. The receptors were sampled from a man in his late teens or twenties with Graves' hyperthyroidism. Both conserved end residues are trimmed from each CDR3. Fields, in order: J gene, V gene, CDR3 protein.

j_gene: TRBJ1-1; v_gene: TRBV12-3/TRBV12-4; CDR3aa: ASRGQARTEAF
j_gene: TRBJ1-1; v_gene: TRBV25-1; CDR3aa: ASSTDREYTEAF
j_gene: TRBJ1-2; v_gene: TRBV3-1; CDR3aa: ASSEHANYGYT
j_gene: TRBJ2-5; v_gene: TRBV5-6; CDR3aa: ASSPGWQRNQPQY
j_gene: TRBJ2-7; v_gene: TRBV6-5; CDR3aa: AAQGQRYEQY
j_gene: TRBJ2-2; v_gene: TRBV7-3; CDR3aa: ASSQDSERELF
j_gene: TRBJ1-4; v_gene: TRBV19; CDR3aa: ASSPLGTDGEKLF
j_gene: TRBJ2-5; v_gene: TRBV7-9; CDR3aa: ASSLGPGGIETQY
j_gene: TRBJ1-2; v_gene: TRBV7-8; CDR3aa: ASSSLLGTGDGYT
j_gene: TRBJ2-3; v_gene: TRBV24-1; CDR3aa: ATSGRAEDTQY
j_gene: TRBJ1-4; v_gene: TRBV10-3; CDR3aa: AISESTLDSGMATNEKLF
j_gene: TRBJ1-1; v_gene: TRBV20-1; CDR3aa: SARLGGSGTEAF
j_gene: TRBJ1-5; v_gene: TRBV12-3/TRBV12-4; CDR3aa: ASKRGDSNQPQH
j_gene: TRBJ1-3; v_gene: TRBV20-1; CDR3aa: SARSWDSPGVASGNTIY
j_gene: TRBJ2-5; v_gene: TRBV24-1; CDR3aa: ASSLGRLAGAETQY
j_gene: TRBJ2-7; v_gene: TRBV20-1; CDR3aa: SAEGGVGRREQY
j_gene: TRBJ1-3; v_gene: TRBV6-6; CDR3aa: ASTSPGAGNTIY
j_gene: TRBJ2-7; v_gene: TRBV19; CDR3aa: ASSIRGGSSYEQY
j_gene: TRBJ2-5; v_gene: TRBV7-6; CDR3aa: ASSTAIRETQY
j_gene: TRBJ2-5; v_gene: TRBV19; CDR3aa: ASSFRGFQETQY
j_gene: TRBJ2-7; v_gene: TRBV4-1; CDR3aa: ASSQAGQGIYEQY
j_gene: TRBJ2-2; v_gene: TRBV5-1; CDR3aa: ASSLPEGTDGELF
j_gene: TRBJ1-5; v_gene: TRBV10-3; CDR3aa: ASSSDGQYSNQPQH
j_gene: TRBJ1-2; v_gene: TRBV20-1; CDR3aa: SAPDNYGYT
j_gene: TRBJ1-2; v_gene: TRBV4-1; CDR3aa: ASSQVPPGQGYT
j_gene: TRBJ1-2; v_gene: TRBV25-1; CDR3aa: ASSEYNPLRVGYT
j_gene: TRBJ2-3; v_gene: TRBV7-2; CDR3aa: ASSLMEGSDTQY
j_gene: TRBJ2-5; v_gene: TRBV7-2; CDR3aa: ASSWGGQNQETQY
j_gene: TRBJ1-2; v_gene: TRBV5-6; CDR3aa: ASSLVAETSYGYT
j_gene: TRBJ2-6; v_gene: TRBV19; CDR3aa: ATGLGTNVLT
j_gene: TRBJ2-5; v_gene: TRBV9; CDR3aa: ASSVAPSGRGQETQY
j_gene: TRBJ1-5; v_gene: TRBV4-3; CDR3aa: ASSQTTWSNQPQH
j_gene: TRBJ1-2; v_gene: TRBV5-4; CDR3aa: ASSLDRWGFGYT
j_gene: TRBJ2-5; v_gene: TRBV19; CDR3aa: ASSSRGGLSETQY
j_gene: TRBJ1-5; v_gene: TRBV7-2; CDR3aa: ASSLWGDNQPQH
j_gene: TRBJ2-7; v_gene: TRBV10-2; CDR3aa: ASTGSAHEQY
j_gene: TRBJ2-5; v_gene: TRBV15; CDR3aa: ATSGRAFETQY
j_gene: TRBJ2-5; v_gene: TRBV7-6; CDR3aa: ASSQLAGDQETQY
j_gene: TRBJ2-7; v_gene: TRBV14; CDR3aa: ASSQAPGQVYEQY
j_gene: TRBJ2-7; v_gene: TRBV6-1; CDR3aa: ASREIETSGYEQY
j_gene: TRBJ2-7; v_gene: TRBV29-1; CDR3aa: SVETSGGGEQY
j_gene: TRBJ1-5; v_gene: TRBV5-8; CDR3aa: ASSLALGNQPQH
j_gene: TRBJ2-7; v_gene: TRBV9; CDR3aa: ASNDRASYEQY
j_gene: TRBJ2-5; v_gene: TRBV20-1; CDR3aa: SARLAGVQETQY
j_gene: TRBJ1-1; v_gene: TRBV6-6; CDR3aa: ASSYHALVEAF
j_gene: TRBJ2-5; v_gene: TRBV15; CDR3aa: ATSRLRDSQETQY
j_gene: TRBJ2-7; v_gene: TRBV29-1; CDR3aa: SVAVDRQEQY
j_gene: TRBJ1-3; v_gene: TRBV24-1; CDR3aa: ATSDLKAGNTIY
j_gene: TRBJ1-4; v_gene: TRBV12-5; CDR3aa: ARNYYSQAKLF
j_gene: TRBJ2-7; v_gene: TRBV29-1; CDR3aa: SVARLESYEQY
j_gene: TRBJ2-5; v_gene: TRBV29-1; CDR3aa: SVDSLTPQETQY
j_gene: TRBJ2-5; v_gene: TRBV6-1; CDR3aa: ASSRGQEWFEETQY
j_gene: TRBJ1-2; v_gene: TRBV19; CDR3aa: ASSIGVGYT
j_gene: TRBJ1-1; v_gene: TRBV10-3; CDR3aa: AIFGGENTEAF
j_gene: TRBJ1-1; v_gene: TRBV15; CDR3aa: ATRPDRLNTEAF
j_gene: TRBJ1-1; v_gene: TRBV7-2; CDR3aa: ASSKIQGLGTEAF
j_gene: TRBJ2-7; v_gene: TRBV7-9; CDR3aa: ASSTRQAHEQY
j_gene: TRBJ2-7; v_gene: TRBV6-5; CDR3aa: ASSSSGQGSDEQY
j_gene: TRBJ1-1; v_gene: TRBV19; CDR3aa: ASSGGGLMNTEAF
j_gene: TRBJ2-2; v_gene: TRBV19; CDR3aa: ASSTVPGVWELF